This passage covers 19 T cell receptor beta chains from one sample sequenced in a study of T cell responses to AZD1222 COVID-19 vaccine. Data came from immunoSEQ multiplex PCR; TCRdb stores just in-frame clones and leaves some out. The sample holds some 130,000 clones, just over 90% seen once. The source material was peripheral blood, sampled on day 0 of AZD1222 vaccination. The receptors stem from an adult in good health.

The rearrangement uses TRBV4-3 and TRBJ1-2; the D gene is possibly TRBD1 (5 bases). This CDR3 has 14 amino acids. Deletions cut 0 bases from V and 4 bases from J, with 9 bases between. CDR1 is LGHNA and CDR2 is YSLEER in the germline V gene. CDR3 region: CASSQDWGTYGYTF. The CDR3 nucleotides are TGCGCCAGCAGCCAAGATTGGGGGACCTATGGCTACACCTTC.

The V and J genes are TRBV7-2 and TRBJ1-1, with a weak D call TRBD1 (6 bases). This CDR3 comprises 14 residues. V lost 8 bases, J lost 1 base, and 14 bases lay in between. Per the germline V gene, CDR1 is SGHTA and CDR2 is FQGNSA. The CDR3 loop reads CASLEGGTNTEAFF. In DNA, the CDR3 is TGTGCCAGCCTCGAGGGGGGTACGAACACTGAAGCTTTCTTT.

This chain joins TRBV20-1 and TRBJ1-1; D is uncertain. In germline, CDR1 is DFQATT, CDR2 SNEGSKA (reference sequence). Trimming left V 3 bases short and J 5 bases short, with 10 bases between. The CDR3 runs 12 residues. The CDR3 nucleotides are TGCAGTGCTAGTACCTCCAGGACTGAAGCTTTCTTT. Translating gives CSASTSRTEAFF.

In DNA form, the CDR3 reads TGTGCCAGTAGGGGACAGGGGGCGATATCCTATGGCTACACCTTC. It encodes CASRGQGAISYGYTF. The J gene is TRBJ1-2, the V gene TRBV19, with 12 bases lining up with TRBD1. The germline V gene has CDR1 LNHDA and CDR2 SQIVND (reference sequence). This CDR3 is built from 15 residues. V was pared by 6 bases and J by 4 bases, with 6 bases of the junction left unmatched.

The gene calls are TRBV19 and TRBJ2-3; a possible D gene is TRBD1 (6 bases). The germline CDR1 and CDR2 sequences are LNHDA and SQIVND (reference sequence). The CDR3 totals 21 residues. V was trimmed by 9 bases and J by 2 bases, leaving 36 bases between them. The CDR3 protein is CASSPKGRPEDRSGPTDTQYF. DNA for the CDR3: TGTGCCAGCAGCCCAAAGGGGCGACCCGAAGACAGGTCCGGGCCCACAGATACGCAGTATTTT.

The CDR3 DNA reads TGCGCCAGCAGCTTGTCTGGGAGTAACTACGAGCAGTACTTC. Translating it yields CASSLSGSNYEQYF. The rearrangement joins TRBV5-1 to TRBJ2-7; tentative D call: TRBD2 (5 bases). The CDR3 sequence is 14 residues long. Germline assignment: CDR1 SGHRS and CDR2 YFSETQ. The V end was cut by 1 base, the J end by 3 bases, with 11 bases between.

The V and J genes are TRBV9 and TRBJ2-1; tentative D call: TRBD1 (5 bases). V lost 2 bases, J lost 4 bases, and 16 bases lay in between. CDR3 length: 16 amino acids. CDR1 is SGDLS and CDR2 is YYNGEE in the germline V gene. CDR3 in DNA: TGTGCCAGCAGCGTCTCCGACAGCGTTAAGTACAATGAGCAGTTCTTC. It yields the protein CASSVSDSVKYNEQFF.

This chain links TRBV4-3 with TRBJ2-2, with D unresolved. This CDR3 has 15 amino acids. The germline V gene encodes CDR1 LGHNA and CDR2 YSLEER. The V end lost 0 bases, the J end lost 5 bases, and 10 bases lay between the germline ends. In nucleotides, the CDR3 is TGCGCCAGCAGCCAAGATCACTGGAATACCGGGGAGCTGTTTTTT. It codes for CASSQDHWNTGELFF.

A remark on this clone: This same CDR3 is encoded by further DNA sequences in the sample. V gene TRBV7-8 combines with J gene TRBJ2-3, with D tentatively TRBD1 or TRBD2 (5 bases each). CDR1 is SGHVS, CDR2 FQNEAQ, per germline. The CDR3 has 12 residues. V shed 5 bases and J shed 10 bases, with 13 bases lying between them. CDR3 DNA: TGTGCCAGCAGCCCACGTTTGGGGGCGCAGTATTTT. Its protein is CASSPRLGAQYF.

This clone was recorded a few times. The CDR3 DNA reads TGTGCCACCAGCAGAGATGGAGGGAATCAGCCCCAGCATTTT. Translated: CATSRDGGNQPQHF. V gene TRBV15 combines with J gene TRBJ1-5; no firm D call. The V and J ends lost 0 bases and 4 bases respectively, with 7 bases between them. Germline V gives CDR1 LNHNV, CDR2 YYDKDF (reference sequence). The CDR3 runs to 14 residues.

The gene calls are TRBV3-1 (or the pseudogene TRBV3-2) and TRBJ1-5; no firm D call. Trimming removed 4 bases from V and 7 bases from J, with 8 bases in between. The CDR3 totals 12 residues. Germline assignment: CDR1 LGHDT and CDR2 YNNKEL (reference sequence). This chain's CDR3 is CASSLSGQPQHF. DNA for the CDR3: TGTGCCAGCAGCCTCTCCGGGCAGCCCCAGCATTTT.

This CDR3 reads CASSASGLRDEQYF. CDR3 nucleotide sequence: TGCGCCAGCAGCGCTTCGGGACTCAGGGACGAGCAGTACTTC. The rearrangement links TRBV5-1 to TRBJ2-7; TRBD2 is a possible D gene (6 bases). Germline lookup yields CDR1 SGHRS and CDR2 YFSETQ. V gave up 4 bases and J gave up 5 bases, with 16 bases separating them. This CDR3 contains 14 residues.

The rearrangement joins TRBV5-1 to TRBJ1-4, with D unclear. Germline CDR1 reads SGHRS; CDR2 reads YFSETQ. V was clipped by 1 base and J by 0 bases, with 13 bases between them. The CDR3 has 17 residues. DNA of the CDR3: TGCGCCAGCAGCTTGTTTGCAGGTTCTGCAACTAATGAAAAACTGTTTTTT. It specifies CASSLFAGSATNEKLFF.

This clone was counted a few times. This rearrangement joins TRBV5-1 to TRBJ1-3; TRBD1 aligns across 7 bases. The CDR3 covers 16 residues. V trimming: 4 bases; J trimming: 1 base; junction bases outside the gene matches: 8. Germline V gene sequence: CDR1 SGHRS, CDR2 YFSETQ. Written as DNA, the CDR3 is TGCGCCAGCAGCCGCTACGAACAGGGGTCTGGAAACACCATATATTTT. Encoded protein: CASSRYEQGSGNTIYF.

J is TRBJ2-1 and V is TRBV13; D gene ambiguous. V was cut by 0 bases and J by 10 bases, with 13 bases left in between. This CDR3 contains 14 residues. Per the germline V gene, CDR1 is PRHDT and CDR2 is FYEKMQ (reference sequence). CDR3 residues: CASSLGPTKWEQFF. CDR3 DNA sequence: TGTGCCAGCAGCTTAGGCCCCACTAAATGGGAGCAGTTCTTC.

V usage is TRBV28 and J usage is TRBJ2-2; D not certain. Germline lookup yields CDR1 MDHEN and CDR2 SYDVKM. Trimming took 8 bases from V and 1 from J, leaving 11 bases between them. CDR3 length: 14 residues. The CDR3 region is CASVEGLNTGELFF. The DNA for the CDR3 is TGTGCCAGCGTCGAAGGGTTGAACACCGGGGAGCTGTTTTTT. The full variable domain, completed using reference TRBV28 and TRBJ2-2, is DVKVTQSSRYLVKRTGEKVFLECVQDMDHENMFWYRQDPGLGLRLIYFSYDVKMKEKGDIPEGYSVSREKKERFSLILESASTNQTSMYLCASVEGLNTGELFFGEGSRLTVL.

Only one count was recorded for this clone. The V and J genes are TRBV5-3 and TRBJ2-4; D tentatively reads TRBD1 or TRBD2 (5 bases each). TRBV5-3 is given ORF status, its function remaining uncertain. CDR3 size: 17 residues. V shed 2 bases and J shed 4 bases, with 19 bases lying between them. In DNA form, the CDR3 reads TGTGCCAGAAGCTTAACGGACAACCCGGGGCCGAAAAACATTCAGTACTTC. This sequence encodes CARSLTDNPGPKNIQYF.

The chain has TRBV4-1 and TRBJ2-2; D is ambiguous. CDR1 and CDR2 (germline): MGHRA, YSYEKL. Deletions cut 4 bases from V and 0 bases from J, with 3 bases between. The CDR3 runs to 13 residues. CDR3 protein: CASSPTNTGELFF. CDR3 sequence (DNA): TGCGCCAGCAGCCCGACGAACACCGGGGAGCTGTTTTTT.

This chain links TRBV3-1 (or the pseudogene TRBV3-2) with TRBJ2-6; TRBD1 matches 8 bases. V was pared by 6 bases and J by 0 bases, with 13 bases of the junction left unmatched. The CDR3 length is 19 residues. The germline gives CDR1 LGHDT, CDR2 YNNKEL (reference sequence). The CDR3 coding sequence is TGTGCCAGCAGTCTTCCCCGACAGGGGACTTCCTCTGGGGCCAACGTCCTGACTTTC. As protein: CASSLPRQGTSSGANVLTF.